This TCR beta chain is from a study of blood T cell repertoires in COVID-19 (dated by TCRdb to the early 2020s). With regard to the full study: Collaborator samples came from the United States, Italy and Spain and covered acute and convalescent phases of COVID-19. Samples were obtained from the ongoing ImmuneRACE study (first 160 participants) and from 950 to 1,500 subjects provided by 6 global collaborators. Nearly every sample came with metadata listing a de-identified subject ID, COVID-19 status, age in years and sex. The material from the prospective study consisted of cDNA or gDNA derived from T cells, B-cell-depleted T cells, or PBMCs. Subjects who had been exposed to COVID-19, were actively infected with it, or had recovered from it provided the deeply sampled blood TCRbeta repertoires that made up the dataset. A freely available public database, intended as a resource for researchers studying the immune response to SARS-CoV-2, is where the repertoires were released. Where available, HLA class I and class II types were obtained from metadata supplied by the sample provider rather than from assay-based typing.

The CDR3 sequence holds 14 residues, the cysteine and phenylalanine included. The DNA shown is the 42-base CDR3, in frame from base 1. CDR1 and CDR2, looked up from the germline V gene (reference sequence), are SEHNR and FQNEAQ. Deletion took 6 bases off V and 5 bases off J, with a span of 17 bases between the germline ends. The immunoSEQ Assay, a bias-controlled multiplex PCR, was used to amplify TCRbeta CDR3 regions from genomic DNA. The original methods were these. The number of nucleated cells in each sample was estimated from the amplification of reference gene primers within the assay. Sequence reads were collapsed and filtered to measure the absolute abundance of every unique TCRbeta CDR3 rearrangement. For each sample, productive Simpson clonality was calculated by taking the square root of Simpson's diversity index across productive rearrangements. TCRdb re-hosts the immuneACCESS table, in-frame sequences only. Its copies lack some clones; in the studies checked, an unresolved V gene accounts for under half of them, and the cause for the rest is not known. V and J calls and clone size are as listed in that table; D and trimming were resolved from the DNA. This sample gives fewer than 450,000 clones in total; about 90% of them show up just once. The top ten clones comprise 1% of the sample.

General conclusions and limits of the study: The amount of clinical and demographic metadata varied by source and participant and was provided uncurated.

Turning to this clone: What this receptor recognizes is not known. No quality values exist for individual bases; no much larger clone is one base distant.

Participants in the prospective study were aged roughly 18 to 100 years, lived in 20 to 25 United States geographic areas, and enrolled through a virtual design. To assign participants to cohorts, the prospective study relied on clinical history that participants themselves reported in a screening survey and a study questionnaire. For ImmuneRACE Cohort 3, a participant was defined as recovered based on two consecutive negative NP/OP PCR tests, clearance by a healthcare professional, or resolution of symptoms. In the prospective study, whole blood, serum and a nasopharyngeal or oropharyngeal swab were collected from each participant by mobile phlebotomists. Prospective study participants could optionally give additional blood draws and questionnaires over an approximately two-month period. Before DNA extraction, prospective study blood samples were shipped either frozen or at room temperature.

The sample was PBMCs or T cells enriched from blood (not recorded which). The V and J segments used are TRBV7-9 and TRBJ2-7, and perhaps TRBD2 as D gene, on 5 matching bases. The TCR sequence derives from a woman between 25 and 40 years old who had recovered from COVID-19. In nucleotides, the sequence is TGTGCCAGCAGTCTCTCGGCGGGCCAAAACGAGCAGTACTTC. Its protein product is CASSLSAGQNEQYF.